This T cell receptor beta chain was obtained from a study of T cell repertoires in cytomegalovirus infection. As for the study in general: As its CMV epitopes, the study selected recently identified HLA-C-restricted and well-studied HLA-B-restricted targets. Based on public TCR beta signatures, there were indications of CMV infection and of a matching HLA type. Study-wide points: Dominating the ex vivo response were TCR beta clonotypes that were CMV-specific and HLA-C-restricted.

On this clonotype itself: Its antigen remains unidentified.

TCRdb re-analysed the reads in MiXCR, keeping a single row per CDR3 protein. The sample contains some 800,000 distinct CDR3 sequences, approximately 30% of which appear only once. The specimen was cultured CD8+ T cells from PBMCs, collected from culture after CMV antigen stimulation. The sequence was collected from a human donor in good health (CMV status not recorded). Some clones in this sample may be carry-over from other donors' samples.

This CDR3 reads CASSETGRGLYNEQFF. CDR3 sequence (DNA): TGTGCCAGCAGTGAAACCGGCAGGGGACTCTACAATGAGCAGTTCTTC. The chain recombines TRBV6-1 with TRBJ2-1; D possibly matches TRBD1 or TRBD2 (6 bases each). Looked up from germline, CDR1 is MNHNS and CDR2 is SASEGT. The CDR3 length is 16 residues. The germline V and J ends were trimmed by 2 bases and 3 bases, with 14 bases remaining between them.